This paragraph covers one T cell receptor beta chain sequence. The antigen it binds to is not known. No per-base quality is available; no much larger clone lies one base away. The data originate from a study of blood T cell repertoires in COVID-19 (dated by TCRdb to between 2020 and 2021). About the full investigation: The collaborator samples originated in the United States, Italy and Spain and spanned the acute and convalescent phases of COVID-19. The prospective study material was composed of cDNA or gDNA derived from T cells, B-cell-depleted T cells, or PBMCs. Deeply sampled blood TCRbeta repertoires from subjects exposed to, actively infected with, or recovered from COVID-19 were included in the dataset. A freely available public database, intended as a resource for researchers studying the immune response to SARS-CoV-2, is where the repertoires were released. The samples were drawn from two sources: the first 160 participants of the ongoing ImmuneRACE study, and over 950 subjects contributed by 6 global collaborators. Nearly every sample came with metadata listing a de-identified subject ID, COVID-19 status, age in years and sex. Where available, HLA class I and class II types were taken from metadata supplied by the sample provider and were not determined by assay-based typing.

The immunoSEQ Assay, a bias-controlled multiplex PCR, was used to amplify TCRbeta CDR3 regions from genomic DNA. As for how the authors treated the data: Nucleated cell counts per sample were estimated from amplification of reference gene primers within the assay. To quantify the absolute abundance of each unique TCRbeta CDR3 rearrangement, sequence reads were collapsed and filtered. For each sample, productive Simpson clonality was calculated as the square root of Simpson's diversity index across productive rearrangements. Not all clones reach the TCRdb copy of this immuneACCESS table, which keeps in-frame sequences only. Checked studies attribute under half of the gap to unresolved V genes and leave the rest unexplained. V, J and clone size reflect that table, while D and trimming were determined from the DNA. Within this sample are roughly 360,000 clones, with roughly 90% of them counted one time only. The ten largest clones capture 0.95% to 1% of the sample.

In the prospective study, participants were roughly 18 to 100 years old, resided in approximately 22 geographic areas of the United States, and were enrolled through a virtual design. In the prospective study, cohorts were assigned on the basis of participant-reported clinical history obtained from a screening survey and a study questionnaire. Mobile phlebotomists in the prospective study collected whole blood, serum and a nasopharyngeal or oropharyngeal swab from every participant. Participants in the prospective study had the option to provide additional blood draws and questionnaires over a 2-month period. Blood samples from the prospective study were shipped frozen or at room temperature prior to DNA extraction. The study at large found these results: The quantity of clinical and demographic metadata differed by source and by participant and was supplied without curation.

This sequence was found in a woman aged 30 to 39 with acute COVID-19. The material sequenced was PBMCs or T cells enriched from blood (not recorded which).

The CDR3 region: CASSPPGLADQQYF. The sequenced DNA: TGTGCCAGCAGCCCACCGGGACTAGCGGACCAGCAGTACTTC. The rearranged chain carries TRBV9 and TRBJ2-7; 11 bases in between match TRBD2. Compared with germline, V lacks 4 bases and J lacks 8 bases; bases without a gene match: 8. CDR1 and CDR2 are drawn from the germline V gene: SGDLS, YYNGEE. Reading from cysteine to phenylalanine, the CDR3 counts 14 amino acids. Here the CDR3 DNA is all that survives: 42 bases in frame from base 1.